One sample yielded the 8 T cell receptor beta chains listed below, sequenced in a study of OX40 agonist ivuxolimab in advanced cancers. Here immunoSEQ multiplex PCR was the method, and the copy in TCRdb shows in-frame clones only, minus some. Of 98,000 or so clones listed, about nine tenths were seen once; the top ten hold about 0.82%. Sequenced here: CD4+ or CD8+ T cells sorted from blood, sampled in a trial of the OX40 agonist ivuxolimab. These receptors came from an adult with an advanced solid tumor such as melanoma, head and neck, liver or kidney cancer.

The gene calls are TRBV18 and TRBJ2-7; D remains unclear. Germline assignment: CDR1 KGHSH and CDR2 LQKENI. Trimming pared 3 bases from V and 3 bases from J, leaving 9 bases between. This CDR3 spans 13 amino acids. The CDR3 DNA reads as TGTGCCAGCTCACCGGTGGCGGACTACGAGCAGTACGTC. It is translated as CASSPVADYEQYV.

This chain joins TRBV6-5 and TRBJ1-5; TRBD1 agrees at 8 bases. This CDR3 has 16 amino acids. V was pared by 4 bases and J by 3 bases, with 8 bases of the junction left unmatched. Germline V gives CDR1 MNHEY, CDR2 SVGAGI. The CDR3 DNA follows: TGTGCCAGCAGTTTTAGGACGGGACAGGACAATCAGCCCCAGCATTTT. Encoded protein: CASSFRTGQDNQPQHF.

This clone is a singleton in its sample. The chain employs TRBV19 and TRBJ2-1; 14 positions agree with TRBD2. Per the germline V gene, CDR1 is LNHDA and CDR2 is SQIVND (reference sequence). V was pared by 5 bases and J by 9 bases, with 9 bases of the junction left unmatched. The CDR3 is made up of 16 amino acids. CDR3 nucleotide sequence: TGTGCCAGTAGTCCCCCCGGGACTAGCGGGAGAGCTGAGCAGTTCTTC. Residues: CASSPPGTSGRAEQFF.

The chain combines TRBV7-2 with TRBJ2-1; 11 positions agree with TRBD1. The germline V gene has CDR1 SGHTA and CDR2 FQGNSA. V dropped 1 base and J dropped 7; count of bases not matched to a gene: 9. The CDR3 consists of 17 residues. The CDR3 DNA is TGTGCCAGCAGCTTAGGACCTGGGACAGGGGGGAATAATGAGCAGTTCTTC. This encodes CASSLGPGTGGNNEQFF.

CDR3 protein: CASSLASSNSPLHF. The CDR3 nucleotides read TGTGCCAGCAGCTTGGCTTCTTCAAATTCACCCCTCCACTTT. V and J are TRBV5-6 and TRBJ1-6; unclear D gene. Trimming pared 0 bases from V and 7 bases from J, leaving 8 bases between. The germline V gene has CDR1 SGHDT and CDR2 YYEEEE. This CDR3 contains 14 residues. Using reference TRBV5-6 and TRBJ1-6 for the parts outside the CDR3, the full variable domain is DAGVTQSPTHLIKTRGQQVTLRCSPKSGHDTVSWYQQALGQGPQFIFQYYEEEERQRGNFPDRFSGHQFPNYSSELNVNALLLGDSALYLCASSLASSNSPLHFGNGTRLTVT.

This rearrangement joins TRBV6-6 to TRBJ2-5, with D tentatively TRBD1 or TRBD2 (5 bases each). The CDR3 sequence is 16 residues long. Deletions cut 0 bases from V and 4 bases from J, with 15 bases between. The germline V gene has CDR1 MNHNY and CDR2 SVGAGI (reference sequence). CDR3 nucleotide sequence: TGTGCCAGCAGTTACTCGGGGACCCAAGGGCCAGAGACCCAGTACTTC. The encoded protein is CASSYSGTQGPETQYF.

This clone has only one observation. The chain joins TRBV7-8 to TRBJ2-5, with unresolved D. The V end lost 1 base, the J end lost 1 base, and 7 bases lay between the germline ends. The CDR3 runs to 14 residues. Germline values: CDR1 SGHVS, CDR2 FQNEAQ. The CDR3 spells CASSLGSSQETQYF. In nucleotides, the CDR3 is TGTGCCAGCAGCTTAGGAAGTTCCCAAGAGACCCAGTACTTC.

The chain links TRBV30 to TRBJ1-3, with D possibly being TRBD1 (5 bases). The germline CDR1 and CDR2 sequences are GTSNPN and SVGIG (reference sequence). Between the trimmed V and J ends, which lost 0 bases and 4 bases, there was a span of 13 bases. The CDR3 contains 15 residues. CDR3 amino acids: CAWSVRGAEGNTIYF. Written as DNA, the CDR3 is TGTGCCTGGAGTGTACGGGGCGCGGAGGGAAACACCATATATTTT.